The sequence of this TCR beta chain was determined in a study of Ad26.COV2.S vaccination and SARS-CoV-2 variants. Points from the study as a whole: Comparability of non-spike TCR breadth was observed across vaccine and placebo recipients. Vaccine recipients showed a spike-specific TCR breadth that was higher than in placebo recipients. Substantial post-vaccination breadth of spike-specific CD8+ and CD4+ T cell responses was reported. Using TCR breadth and depth analyses may have led to underestimated total T cell responses.

This CDR3 contains 16 residues. CDR1 is MDHEN, CDR2 SYDVKM, per germline. Trimming stripped 7 bases from V and 4 bases from J, with 19 bases between. TCRdb keeps only in-frame clones here, not all; method: immunoSEQ multiplex PCR. The table lists fewer than 150,000 clones, just over 85% of them singletons. This clone has only one observation. The antigen remains undetermined. This TCR derives from a human donor who had recovered from COVID-19. The gene calls are TRBV28 and TRBJ1-4; the D gene is possibly TRBD1 (6 bases). The sequencing here drew on peripheral blood, taken after recovery from COVID-19. The CDR3 nucleotides are TGTGCCAGCACCCTCGGGGGGGCGCCCTTTAATGAAAAACTGTTTTTT. Amino acids: CASTLGGAPFNEKLFF.